These T cell receptor beta chains were read from a single sample in a study of blood T cell repertoires in COVID-19. TCRdb's copy holds only in-frame clones and misses some; the assay was immunoSEQ multiplex PCR. The sample lists about 300,000 clones, 85% to 90% occurring once. What was sequenced was PBMCs or T cells enriched from blood (not recorded which). Source of these receptors: a man aged 30 to 39 who had recovered from COVID-19. Both conserved end residues are trimmed from each CDR3. A D gene is named only where the DNA matches it firmly. Size is stated for part of the rows, as once, few or many counts, or as a class when the clone is expanded.

v_gene	abundance	d_gene	CDR3aa
TRBV11-1	.	.	ASSFLNYGYT
TRBV6-5	.	.	ASSYDPGLNTGELF
TRBV4-1	few	TRBD1	ASQTFTGEAMNTEAF
TRBV11-3	once	.	ASSSSYSNSGNTIY
TRBV2	few	TRBD1	ASSLQGGLYEQY
TRBV30	.	TRBD1	AWSRAQGAYEQY
TRBV5-1	.	.	ASSATGLSGNTIY
TRBV11-2	few	TRBD1	ASSRTGGPNQPQH
TRBV28	.	.	ASWGRPSYNEQF
TRBV25-1	.	.	ASSEYTGFPNEKLF
TRBV30	.	TRBD1	AWSVGTGGSDEQY
TRBV5-1	.	.	ASSTGLTEAF
TRBV7-2	once	.	ASSSRGEQF
TRBV4-1	.	TRBD2	ASSRRLADYNEQF
TRBV27	.	TRBD1	ASSLDRVGATNEKLF
TRBV28	.	.	ASSPYLGTGANYGYT
TRBV5-1	.	TRBD2	ASSSRGLAGGESGY
TRBV10-2	.	.	ASSESSGMREAF
TRBV6-5	.	.	ASSSPEGGNTEAF
TRBV5-1	.	TRBD2	ASQLAGGPVYEQY
TRBV15	.	.	ATKDILGYNEQF
TRBV30	.	.	AWSARQTQETQY